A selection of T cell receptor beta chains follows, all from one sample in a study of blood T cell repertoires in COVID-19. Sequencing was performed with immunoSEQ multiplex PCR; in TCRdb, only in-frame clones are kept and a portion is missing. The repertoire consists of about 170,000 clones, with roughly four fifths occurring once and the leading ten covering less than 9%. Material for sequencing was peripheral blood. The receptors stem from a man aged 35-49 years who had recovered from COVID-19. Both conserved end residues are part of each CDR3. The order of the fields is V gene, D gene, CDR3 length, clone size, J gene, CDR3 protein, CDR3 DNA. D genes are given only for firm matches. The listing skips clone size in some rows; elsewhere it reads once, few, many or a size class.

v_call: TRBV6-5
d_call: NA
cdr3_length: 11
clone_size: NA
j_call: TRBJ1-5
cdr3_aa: CASGANQPQHF
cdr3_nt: TGTGCCAGCGGGGCCAATCAGCCCCAGCATTTT

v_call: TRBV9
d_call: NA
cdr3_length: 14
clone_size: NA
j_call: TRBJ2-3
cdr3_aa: CASSAAVQGGTQYF
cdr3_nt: TGTGCCAGCAGCGCAGCTGTTCAGGGTGGTACGCAGTATTTT

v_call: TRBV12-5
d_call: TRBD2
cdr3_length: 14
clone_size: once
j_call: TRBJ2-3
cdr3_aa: CASGFSGGPDTQYF
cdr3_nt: TGTGCTAGTGGTTTCTCGGGGGGGCCAGATACGCAGTATTTT

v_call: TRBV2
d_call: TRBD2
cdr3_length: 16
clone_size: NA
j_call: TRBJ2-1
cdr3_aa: CASSEASGRGHNEQFF
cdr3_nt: TGTGCCAGCAGTGAGGCTAGCGGGAGGGGCCACAATGAGCAGTTCTTC

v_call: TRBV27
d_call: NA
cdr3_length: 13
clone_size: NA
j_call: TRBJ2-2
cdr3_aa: CASSSGGTGELFF
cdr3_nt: TGTGCCAGCAGTTCCGGGGGTACCGGGGAGCTGTTTTTT

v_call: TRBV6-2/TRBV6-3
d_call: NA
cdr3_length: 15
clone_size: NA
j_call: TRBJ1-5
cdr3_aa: CASSYSMGGRQPQHF
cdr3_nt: TGTGCCAGCAGTTACTCGATGGGGGGAAGACAGCCCCAGCATTTT

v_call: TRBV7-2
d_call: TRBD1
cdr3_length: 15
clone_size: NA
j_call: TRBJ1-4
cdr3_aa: CASSAHRGDNEKLFF
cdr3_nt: TGTGCCAGCAGCGCCCACAGGGGGGATAATGAAAAACTGTTTTTT

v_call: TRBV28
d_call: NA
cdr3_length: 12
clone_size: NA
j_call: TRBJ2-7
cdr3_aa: CASSFPGSEQYF
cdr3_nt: TGTGCCAGCAGTTTCCCGGGTAGCGAGCAGTACTTC

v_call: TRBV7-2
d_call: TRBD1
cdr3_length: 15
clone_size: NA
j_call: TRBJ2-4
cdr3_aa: CASSTGTGGRYIQYF
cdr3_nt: TGTGCCAGCAGCACCGGGACAGGGGGCAGATACATTCAGTACTTC

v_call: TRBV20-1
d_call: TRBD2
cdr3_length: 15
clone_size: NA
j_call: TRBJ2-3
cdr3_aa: CSASPSGTSTDTQYF
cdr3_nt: TGCAGTGCTAGTCCTAGCGGCACTAGCACAGATACGCAGTATTTT

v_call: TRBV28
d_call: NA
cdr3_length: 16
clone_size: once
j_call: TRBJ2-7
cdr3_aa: CASSSSGLPSTYEQYF
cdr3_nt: TGTGCCAGCAGTTCTTCCGGACTCCCATCAACCTACGAGCAGTACTTC

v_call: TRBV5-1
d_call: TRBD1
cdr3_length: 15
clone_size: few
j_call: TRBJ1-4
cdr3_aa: CASSLARDSNEKLFF
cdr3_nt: TGCGCCAGCAGCTTGGCCCGGGACAGTAATGAAAAACTGTTTTTT

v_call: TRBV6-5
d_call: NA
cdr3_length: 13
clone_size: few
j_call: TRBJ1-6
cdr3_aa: CASSTSYNSPLHF
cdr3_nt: TGTGCCAGCTCGACTTCCTATAATTCACCCCTCCACTTT

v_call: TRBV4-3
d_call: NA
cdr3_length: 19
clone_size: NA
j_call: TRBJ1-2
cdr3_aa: CASSQAPPTQAPGDYGYTF
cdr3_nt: TGCGCCAGCAGCCAAGCCCCCCCAACACAGGCTCCAGGGGACTATGGCTACACCTTC

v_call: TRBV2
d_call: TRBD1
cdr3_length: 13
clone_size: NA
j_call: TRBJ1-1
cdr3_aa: CASTSTGKGEAFF
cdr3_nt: TGTGCCAGCACGTCGACAGGGAAGGGTGAAGCTTTCTTT

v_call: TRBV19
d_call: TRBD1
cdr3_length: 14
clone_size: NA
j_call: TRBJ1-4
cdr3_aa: CASSIGTGSEKLFF
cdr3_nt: TGTGCCAGTAGTATTGGGACAGGGAGTGAAAAACTGTTTTTT

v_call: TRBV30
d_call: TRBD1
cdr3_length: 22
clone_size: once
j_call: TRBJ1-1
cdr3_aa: CAWSVILTFSEDRGRVNTEAFF
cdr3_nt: TGTGCCTGGAGTGTGATTCTGACTTTCTCCGAAGACAGGGGGCGGGTGAACACTGAAGCTTTCTTT

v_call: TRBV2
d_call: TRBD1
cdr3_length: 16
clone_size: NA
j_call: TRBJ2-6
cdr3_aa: CASPGQGRGGANVLTF
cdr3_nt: TGTGCCAGCCCGGGACAGGGGCGAGGTGGGGCCAACGTCCTGACTTTC

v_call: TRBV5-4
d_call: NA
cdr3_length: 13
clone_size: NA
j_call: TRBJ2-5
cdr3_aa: CASSVPSEETQYF
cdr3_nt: TGTGCCAGCAGCGTTCCCTCGGAAGAGACCCAGTACTTC

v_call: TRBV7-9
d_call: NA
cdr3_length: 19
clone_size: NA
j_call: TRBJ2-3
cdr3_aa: CASSFPFKGADFSTDTQYF
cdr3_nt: TGTGCCAGCAGCTTCCCCTTTAAGGGAGCTGATTTTAGCACAGATACGCAGTATTTT

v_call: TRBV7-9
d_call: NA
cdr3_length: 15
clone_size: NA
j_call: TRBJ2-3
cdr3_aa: CASSLPTGSTDTQYF
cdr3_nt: TGTGCCAGCAGCCTACCCACAGGGAGCACAGATACGCAGTATTTT

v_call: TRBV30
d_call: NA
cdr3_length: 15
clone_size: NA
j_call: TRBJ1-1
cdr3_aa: CAWNPDPAGQGFAFF
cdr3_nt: TGTGCCTGGAACCCTGACCCAGCGGGACAAGGTTTCGCTTTCTTT

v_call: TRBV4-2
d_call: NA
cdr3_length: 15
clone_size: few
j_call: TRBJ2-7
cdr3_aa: CASSQPAAGDNEQYF
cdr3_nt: TGTGCCAGCAGCCAGCCCGCGGCGGGGGACAACGAGCAGTACTTC

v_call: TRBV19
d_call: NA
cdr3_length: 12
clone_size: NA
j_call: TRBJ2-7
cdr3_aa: CASGQSSYEQYF
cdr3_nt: TGTGCCAGCGGACAGAGCTCCTACGAGCAGTACTTC

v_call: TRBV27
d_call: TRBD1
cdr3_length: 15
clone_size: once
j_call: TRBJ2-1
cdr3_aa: CASSFGTGGRDEQFF
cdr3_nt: TGTGCCAGCAGTTTCGGGACAGGGGGCAGGGATGAGCAGTTCTTC

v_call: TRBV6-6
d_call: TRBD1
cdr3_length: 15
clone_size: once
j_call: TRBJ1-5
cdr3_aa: CASSQQGRGNQPQHF
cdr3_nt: TGTGCCAGCAGTCAACAGGGGAGAGGCAATCAGCCCCAGCATTTT

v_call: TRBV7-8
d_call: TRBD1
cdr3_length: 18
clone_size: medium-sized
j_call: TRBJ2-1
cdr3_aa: CASSLARQGAYSYNEQFF
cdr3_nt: TGTGCCAGCAGCTTAGCCCGACAGGGGGCATATTCCTACAATGAGCAGTTCTTC

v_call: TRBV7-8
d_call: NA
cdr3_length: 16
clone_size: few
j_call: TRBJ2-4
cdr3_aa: CASSLAWDTQRDIQYF
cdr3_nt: TGTGCCAGCAGCTTAGCCTGGGACACCCAGAGGGACATTCAGTACTTC

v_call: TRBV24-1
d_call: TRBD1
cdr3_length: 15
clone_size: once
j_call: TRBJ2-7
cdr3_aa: CATSDPGQSSYEQYF
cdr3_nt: TGTGCCACCAGTGATCCGGGACAGAGCTCCTACGAGCAGTACTTC

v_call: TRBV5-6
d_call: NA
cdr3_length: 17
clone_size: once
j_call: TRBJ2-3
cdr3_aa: CASSFGGGPSGADTQYF
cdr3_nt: TGTGCCAGCAGCTTCGGGGGAGGGCCCTCAGGGGCAGATACGCAGTATTTT

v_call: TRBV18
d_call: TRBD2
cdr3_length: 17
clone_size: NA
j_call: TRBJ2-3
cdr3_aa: CASSNIGTSGRGDTQYF
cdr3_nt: TGTGCCAGCTCCAACATCGGGACTAGCGGGAGGGGAGATACGCAGTATTTT

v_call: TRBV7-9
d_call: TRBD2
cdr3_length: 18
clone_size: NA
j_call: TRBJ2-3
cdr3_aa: CASSLPAGGPKVSDTQYF
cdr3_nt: TGTGCCAGCAGCTTACCCGCGGGGGGTCCCAAGGTATCAGATACGCAGTATTTT

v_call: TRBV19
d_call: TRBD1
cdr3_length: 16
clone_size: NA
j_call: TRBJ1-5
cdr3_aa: CASSRGDRGGNQPQHF
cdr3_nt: TGTGCCAGTAGTAGAGGCGACAGGGGAGGTAATCAGCCCCAGCATTTT

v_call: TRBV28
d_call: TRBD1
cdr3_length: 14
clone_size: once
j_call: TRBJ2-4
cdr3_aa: CASSLLGQGDIQYF
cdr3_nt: TGTGCCAGCAGCTTACTGGGACAGGGGGACATTCAGTACTTC

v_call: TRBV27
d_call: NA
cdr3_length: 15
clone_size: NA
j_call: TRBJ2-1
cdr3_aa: CASSRSGNSYNEQFF
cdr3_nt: TGTGCCAGCAGCCGCTCAGGTAATTCCTACAATGAGCAGTTCTTC

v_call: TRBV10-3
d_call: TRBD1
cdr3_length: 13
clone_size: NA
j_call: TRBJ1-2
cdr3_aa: CAISESDRVGYTF
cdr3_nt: TGTGCCATCAGTGAGTCTGACAGGGTCGGCTACACCTTC

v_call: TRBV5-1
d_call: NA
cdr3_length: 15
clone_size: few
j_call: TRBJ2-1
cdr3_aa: CASRKAGYSYNEQFF
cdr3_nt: TGCGCCAGCAGAAAAGCGGGTTACTCCTACAATGAGCAGTTCTTC

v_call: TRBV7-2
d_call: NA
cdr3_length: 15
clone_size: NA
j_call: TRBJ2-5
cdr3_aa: CASSLVADRGETQYF
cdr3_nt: TGTGCCAGCAGCTTAGTGGCAGACCGGGGGGAGACCCAGTACTTC

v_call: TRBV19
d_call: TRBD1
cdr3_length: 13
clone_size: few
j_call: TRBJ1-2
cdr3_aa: CAIPGQGVGGYTF
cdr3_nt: TGTGCCATTCCGGGACAGGGTGTAGGTGGCTACACCTTC

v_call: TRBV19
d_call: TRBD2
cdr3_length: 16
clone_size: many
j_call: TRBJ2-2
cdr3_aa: CASSIRREVGTGELFF
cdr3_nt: TGTGCCAGTAGTATCCGCCGGGAGGTCGGGACCGGGGAGCTGTTTTTT

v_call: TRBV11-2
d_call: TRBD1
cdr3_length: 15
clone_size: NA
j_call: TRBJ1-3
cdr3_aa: CASSVGQGIGNTIYF
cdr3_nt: TGTGCCAGCAGCGTGGGACAGGGTATTGGAAACACCATATATTTT

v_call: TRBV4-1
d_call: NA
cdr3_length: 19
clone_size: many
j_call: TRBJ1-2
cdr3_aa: CASSQEGGLGSGANYGYTF
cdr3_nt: TGCGCCAGCAGCCAAGAGGGAGGGCTGGGTTCGGGAGCTAACTATGGCTACACCTTC

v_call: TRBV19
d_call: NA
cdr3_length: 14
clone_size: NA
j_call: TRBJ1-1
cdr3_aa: CASSTRSGNTEAFF
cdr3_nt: TGTGCCAGTAGTACCAGATCAGGGAACACTGAAGCTTTCTTT

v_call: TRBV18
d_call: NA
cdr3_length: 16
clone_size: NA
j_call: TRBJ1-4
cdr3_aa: CASSPTIGGANEKLFF
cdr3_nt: TGTGCCAGCTCACCAACAATCGGGGGGGCCAATGAAAAACTGTTTTTT

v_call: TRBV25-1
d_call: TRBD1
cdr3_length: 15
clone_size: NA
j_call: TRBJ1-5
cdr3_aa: CAIIQGPSAEQPQHF
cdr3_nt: TGTGCCATAATACAGGGGCCGTCCGCCGAACAGCCCCAGCATTTT

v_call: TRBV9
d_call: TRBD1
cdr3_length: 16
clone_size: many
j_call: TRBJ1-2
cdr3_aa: CASSVEGGQANYGYTF
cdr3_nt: TGTGCCAGCAGCGTAGAGGGGGGACAGGCTAACTATGGCTACACCTTC

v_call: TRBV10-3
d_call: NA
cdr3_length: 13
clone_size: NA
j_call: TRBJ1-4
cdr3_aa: CAISRGANEKLFF
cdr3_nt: TGTGCCATCAGCAGGGGTGCTAATGAAAAACTGTTTTTT

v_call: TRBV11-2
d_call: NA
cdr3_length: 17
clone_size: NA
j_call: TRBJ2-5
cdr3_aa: CASSPKKRPGWVETQYF
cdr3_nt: TGTGCCAGCAGCCCGAAGAAGCGCCCAGGGTGGGTAGAGACCCAGTACTTC

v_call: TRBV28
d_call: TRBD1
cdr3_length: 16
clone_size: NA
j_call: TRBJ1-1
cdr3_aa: CASTEGGQGYNTEAFF
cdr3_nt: TGTGCCAGCACGGAGGGAGGACAGGGGTATAACACTGAAGCTTTCTTT

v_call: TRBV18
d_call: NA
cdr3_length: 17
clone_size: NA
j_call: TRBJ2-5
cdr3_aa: CASSPSPPGLTQETQYF
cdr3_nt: TGTGCCAGCTCACCATCCCCGCCAGGGCTAACCCAAGAGACCCAGTACTTC